The sequence of this TCR beta chain was determined in a study of CD8+ T cells in alopecia areata (dated by TCRdb to 2016 to 2019). Background for the entire study: Treated patients were enrolled in an open-label pilot trial of oral tofacitinib at 5 to 10 mg twice daily for moderate-to-severe alopecia areata. Scalp clonality was compared among normal scalp (n=4), patchy alopecia areata scalp (n=8), and alopecia totalis/universalis scalp (n=8). Amplification of TCRbeta CDR3 regions was done by immunoSEQ multiplex PCR using 35 Vbeta forward primers and 13 Jbeta reverse primers. On the human side, TCRbeta sequencing was run on scalp tissue and on sorted CD4+ and CD8+ peripheral blood T cells from healthy controls and from alopecia areata patients with either patchy or totalis/universalis disease. To study T cell clonal expansion in alopecia areata, the researchers applied high-throughput TCRbeta sequencing to both the C3H/HeJ mouse model and human patients. Patients received tofacitinib for 6 to 18 months and were then followed off drug for 6 months to check for delayed response and recurrence. Patients on tofacitinib were biopsied at baseline and after 4 and 24 weeks of treatment, and several of the patients also had a later scalp biopsy. The RNA source kit depended on sample type: the PAXgene miRNA kit for fixed scalp, the miRNeasy kit for PBMCs, and the RNeasy kit for mouse skin. What the work shows at the level of the full study, not this receptor alone: Higher clonality and more expanded CD8+ clones were observed in lesional scalp than in normal scalp, particularly in alopecia totalis/universalis, a finding suggestive of antigenic drive. Shared TCR sequences between patients were less evident than in mice, which may be partly attributable to HLA diversity in the patient population. Resident alphabeta T cells in normal human skin are also sequenced, complicating scalp TCR repertoire analysis, unlike mouse skin dominated by gammadelta T cells.

To note about this clone: There is no known antigen for this receptor. The input lacks base qualities; no much larger clone sits a single base away.

The time point label of this sample denotes: baseline before oral tofacitinib. Peripheral blood and lesional scalp punch biopsies were obtained from patients with alopecia areata. PBMCs were isolated by density centrifugation and stained for CD3, CD4 and CD8, after which CD4+ and CD8+ T cells were sorted on a FACSAria. The library was generated by the immunoSEQ multiplex PCR assay. RNA was extracted from all samples and reverse transcribed into cDNA as template for TCR sequencing. SuperScript III was used for first-strand cDNA synthesis, primed with a 2:1 mix of oligo-dT and random hexamers. A synthetic immune receptor repertoire was used to gauge amplification bias, and whatever bias remained was removed computationally. Per the source publication's procedure: Raw reads were preprocessed for error removal, and CDR3 was defined according to IMGT conventions as running from the conserved cysteine to phenylalanine. Clonality was calculated as 1 minus Shannon entropy normalized by log2 of the number of productive unique TCRs. Whether scalp clones were CD4 or CD8 was inferred by matching scalp TCRbeta sequences against CD4 and CD8 repertoires sorted from blood. The table was pulled from immuneACCESS by TCRdb, which kept in-frame rearrangements only. Such tables lose some clones; where checked, under half of the loss comes from unresolved V genes, and the rest has no known cause. The V and J calls and clone size come from that table; D and trimming were worked out from the DNA. The sample includes approximately 140,000 clones, with over 70% observed a single time. The ten biggest clones cover around 16% of the sample.

This TCR was recovered from a human donor with alopecia areata. Here the sequenced sample was CD8+ T cells sorted from blood, taken at week 0.

This receptor carries the CDR3 CASSLGFASGEETQYF. The bases are TGCGCCAGCAGCTTGGGGTTTGCTAGCGGGGAAGAGACCCAGTACTTC. This chain is built from TRBV5-1 and TRBJ2-5; the central 9 bases match TRBD2. For this chain, trimming is 0 bases at the V end and 3 bases at the J end, and the number of junction bases without a gene match is 6. The CDR1 and CDR2 encoded by the germline V gene are SGHRS and YFSETQ. Taken from cysteine to phenylalanine, the CDR3 has 16 residues. The entry retains the CDR3 DNA only, 48 bases that are in frame from base 1.